This is a list of T cell receptor beta chains from one sample in a study of cytomegalovirus exposure and HLA in healthy donors. Only in-frame clones appear in the TCRdb table, and some are missing; sequencing was by immunoSEQ multiplex PCR. The sample yields around 100,000 clones, approximately 72% seen once. The material sequenced was PBMCs. Receptors were obtained from a middle-aged woman in good health and CMV-seropositive. Both conserved end residues are part of each CDR3. The D gene is left open where the match is weak. Expanded clones are given a class, and other clones once, few, many or no size at all.

V	J	size	D	CDR3	DNA
TRBV29-1	TRBJ2-7	few	.	CSASGYAYEQYF	TGCAGCGCCAGCGGGTACGCCTACGAGCAGTACTTC
TRBV4-1	TRBJ2-6	few	.	CASSQVVGTGANVLTF	TGCGCCAGCAGCCAGGTTGTGGGCACTGGGGCCAACGTCCTGACTTTC
TRBV25-1	TRBJ2-1	.	.	CASSETRQRSSSYNEQFF	TGTGCCAGCAGTGAGACCCGACAGCGCTCGAGCTCCTACAATGAGCAGTTCTTC
TRBV5-1	TRBJ2-2	once	.	CASRASGAADTGELFF	TGCGCCAGCAGGGCTTCAGGGGCCGCGGACACCGGGGAGCTGTTTTTT
TRBV5-6	TRBJ2-6	.	TRBD2	CASSTRGGGANVLTF	TGTGCCAGCAGCACCCGGGGGGGTGGGGCCAACGTCCTGACTTTC
TRBV6-6	TRBJ2-7	.	TRBD1	CASSGHGTGDYYEQYF	TGTGCCAGCAGTGGGCACGGGACAGGGGATTACTACGAGCAGTACTTC
TRBV11-2	TRBJ2-3	.	TRBD2	CASSLRIAGYSTDTQYF	TGTGCCAGCAGCTTGCGGATAGCGGGATATAGCACAGATACGCAGTATTTT
TRBV5-1	TRBJ1-2	.	.	CASSLGRRVALNYGYTF	TGCGCCAGCAGCTTGGGTAGGCGGGTGGCCCTAAACTATGGCTACACCTTC
TRBV15	TRBJ2-2	.	TRBD2	CATSSRLRTSGNTGELFF	TGTGCCACCAGCAGCCGCCTTAGGACTAGCGGGAACACCGGGGAGCTGTTTTTT
TRBV27	TRBJ1-5	.	.	CASSRFRFGKGDQPQHF	TGTGCCAGCAGCCGCTTCAGGTTCGGGAAGGGTGATCAGCCCCAGCATTTT
TRBV30	TRBJ2-5	.	TRBD1	CAWSVGVRQGAYF	TGTGCCTGGAGTGTAGGGGTCCGACAGGGGGCCTACTTC